What follows are 19 T cell receptor beta chains derived from one specimen sequenced in a study of T-cell reconstitution after alpha-beta-depleted transplantation in children. The TCRbeta library incorporated unique molecular identifiers. Using its own MiXCR run on the PCR reads, TCRdb lists one record per CDR3 protein. Here the sample spans a few hundred thousand distinct CDR3 sequences, roughly 13% being singletons. Source: PBMCs, mostly from graft donor cells, taken 360 days after TCRalphabeta/CD19-depleted stem cell transplant. The receptors here all came from a male patient between 5 and 17 years old who had a stem cell transplant for acute myeloid leukemia, so the T cells may come from the graft donor.

This clonotype came up a few times. The junction and the germline gene differ at one end; a read error may be behind it. This sequence joins TRBV12-3 or TRBV12-4 and TRBJ2-3; 11 positions agree with TRBD2. The CDR3 runs 16 residues. CDR3 sequence (DNA): TGTGCCAGCAGCTTAGCGGGGGGGCCTATAACAGATACGCAGTATTTT. Amino acid sequence: CASSLAGGPITDTQYF.

This clonotype has a handful of counts. The CDR3 here is CATSGAPSYNEQFF. The CDR3 nucleotides read TGTGCCACCAGTGGGGCGCCTTCCTACAATGAGCAGTTCTTC. V is TRBV24-1 and J is TRBJ2-1, with D hard to call. CDR3 size: 14 residues. V was clipped by 5 bases and J by 1 base, with 8 bases between them. Germline CDR1 is KGHDR and CDR2 is SFDVKD.

There are a few counts of this clonotype. V is TRBV20-1 and J is TRBJ2-4, with TRBD1 identical over 8 bases. Germline assignment: CDR1 DFQATT and CDR2 SNEGSKA (reference sequence). This CDR3 has 17 amino acids. V lost 6 bases and J lost 1; bases outside the gene matches: 14. CDR3: CSATPAQGAIAKNIQYF. Written as DNA, the CDR3 is TGCAGTGCGACTCCCGCGCAGGGGGCCATTGCCAAAAACATTCAGTACTTC.

CDR3 in amino acids: CSASPGTSGFYEQYF. CDR3 coding DNA: TGCAGTGCTAGTCCCGGGACTAGCGGCTTCTACGAGCAGTACTTC. V and J are TRBV20-1 and TRBJ2-7; 11 nucleotides agree with TRBD2. This CDR3 is built from 15 residues. V shed 3 bases and J 3 bases; nucleotides not matched to a gene: 7. The germline CDR1 and CDR2 sequences are DFQATT and SNEGSKA (reference sequence).

There are many counts of this clonotype. The chain uses TRBV10-3 and TRBJ2-1; 9 bases align to TRBD2. Germline V gives CDR1 ENHRY, CDR2 SYGVKD. Trimming removed 7 bases from V and 0 bases from J; junction bases left unmatched: 4. The CDR3 loop spans 15 amino acids. CDR3 bases: TGTGCCATCACCCGTAGCGGGAGCTCCTACAATGAGCAGTTCTTC. Translation gives CAITRSGSSYNEQFF.

CDR3 protein: CSAGGLGNYEQYF. In DNA, the CDR3 is TGCAGTGCTGGAGGACTAGGTAACTACGAGCAGTACTTC. The V and J genes are TRBV20-1 and TRBJ2-7; 7 nucleotides align to TRBD2. Germline V lookup: CDR1 DFQATT, CDR2 SNEGSKA (reference sequence). The ends lost 5 bases at V and 3 bases at J; junction bases unmatched: 7. This CDR3 region has 13 residues.

This clonotype has ten or more counts. The chain recombines TRBV10-3 with TRBJ2-1; D is undetermined. The CDR3 length is 13 residues. Trimming pared 2 bases from V and 5 bases from J, leaving 7 bases between. CDR1 and CDR2 (germline): ENHRY, SYGVKD. DNA of the CDR3: TGTGCCATCAGTGAGGGGCTTAACAATGAGCAGTTCTTC. Translation gives CAISEGLNNEQFF.

This clonotype was counted at least ten times. The chain is built from TRBV27 and TRBJ1-5, with TRBD1 matching 7 bases. Germline assignment: CDR1 MNHEY and CDR2 SMNVEV (reference sequence). There are 13 residues in the CDR3. V lost 6 bases to trimming and J lost 4 bases; unmatched junction nucleotides: 3. CDR3 sequence: CASRRTGNQPQHF. CDR3 bases: TGTGCCAGCAGACGGACAGGAAATCAGCCCCAGCATTTT.

This clonotype was recorded a few times. This chain links TRBV9 with TRBJ2-1; D unclear. The V gene lost 0 bases and the J gene lost 6 bases, with 13 bases spanning the gap. In germline, CDR1 is SGDLS, CDR2 YYNGEE. The CDR3 has 15 residues. Written as DNA, the CDR3 is TGTGCCAGCAGCGTAGTCGGCAACATCGGCAATGAGCAGTTCTTC. Residues: CASSVVGNIGNEQFF.

The V and J genes are TRBV12-3 or TRBV12-4 and TRBJ2-2, with 9 bases lining up with TRBD1. Germline trimming cut 7 bases from V and 5 bases from J; bases unmatched to any gene: 8. This CDR3 has 15 residues. The CDR3 DNA reads as TGTGCCAGCACCTCGACAGGGGGAAGAACCGGGGAGCTGTTTTTT. Translation gives CASTSTGGRTGELFF.

This clonotype was detected ten times or more. The chain carries TRBV29-1 and TRBJ2-5; a possible D gene is TRBD1 (6 bases). CDR1 and CDR2 (germline): SQVTM, ANQGSEA. This CDR3 is 13 amino acids long. V was trimmed by 7 bases and J by 2 bases, leaving 14 bases between them. The CDR3 is CSAYMGQQETQYF. Here the CDR3 DNA reads TGCAGCGCCTACATGGGACAACAAGAGACCCAGTACTTC.

V is TRBV20-1 and J is TRBJ2-7, with TRBD2 matching over 13 bases. Germline CDR1 is DFQATT and CDR2 is SNEGSKA (reference sequence). The CDR3 has 15 residues. V dropped 0 bases and J dropped 9; count of bases not matched to a gene: 8. Here the CDR3 reads CSARDGTSGEQRQYF. The CDR3, as DNA: TGCAGTGCTAGAGATGGGACTAGCGGGGAGCAGCGGCAGTACTTC.

The V and J genes are TRBV5-1 and TRBJ1-6; D is ambiguous. The V end was cut by 6 bases, the J end by 6 bases, with 13 bases between. The CDR3 is 14 residues long. Germline V gives CDR1 SGHRS, CDR2 YFSETQ. The CDR3 spells CASTDGPGNSPLHF. As DNA, the CDR3 is TGCGCCAGCACCGACGGCCCCGGTAATTCACCCCTCCACTTT.

This clonotype occurred a few times. The chain carries TRBV20-1 and TRBJ2-7; TRBD2 might be the D (5 bases). Between the trimmed V and J ends, which lost 0 bases and 4 bases, there was a span of 7 bases. CDR3 length equals 12 residues. Looked up from germline, CDR1 is DFQATT and CDR2 is SNEGSKA (reference sequence). CDR3 DNA sequence: TGCAGTGCTAGAGACAGACTATACGAGCAGTACTTC. Translating gives CSARDRLYEQYF.

This clonotype was counted only a few times. CDR3 DNA sequence: TGTGCCAGCAGCCAAGATGGGGGGGAGCTGTTTTTT. It codes for CASSQDGGELFF. The J gene is TRBJ2-2, the V gene TRBV4-2; D unclear. This CDR3 has 12 amino acids. Trimming shortened V by 0 bases and J by 8 bases, and 4 bases separated the two germline ends. Germline V gene lookup returns CDR1 LGHNA and CDR2 YNFKEQ.

The sample holds many counts of this clonotype. The V gene is TRBV10-3, the J gene TRBJ2-1; 8 bases match TRBD2. The V and J ends lost 0 bases and 2 bases, in that order; junction bases with no gene match: 0. From germline, CDR1 is ENHRY and CDR2 SYGVKD. This CDR3 region has 15 residues. This CDR3 is CAISESSGTYNEQFF. CDR3 nucleotide sequence: TGTGCCATCAGTGAGTCTAGCGGGACCTACAATGAGCAGTTCTTC.

This clonotype was found many times. The genes are TRBV6-5 and TRBJ1-5; 9 bases map to TRBD1. This CDR3 spans 15 amino acids. Germline values: CDR1 MNHEY, CDR2 SVGAGI. V lost 2 bases to trimming and J lost 5 bases; unmatched junction nucleotides: 4. CDR3 sequence: CASSYTGGSDQPQHF. In DNA form, the CDR3 reads TGTGCCAGCAGTTACACAGGGGGCTCGGATCAGCCCCAGCATTTT.

This rearrangement joins TRBV6-2 or TRBV6-3 to TRBJ2-1; 7 nucleotides line up with TRBD1. V shed 0 bases and J 3 bases; nucleotides not matched to a gene: 2. The CDR3 contains 15 residues. Germline V gives CDR1 MNHEY, CDR2 SVGEGT. CDR3 amino acids: CASSYSGQFYNEQFF. CDR3 sequence (DNA): TGTGCCAGCAGTTACTCGGGACAGTTCTACAATGAGCAGTTCTTC.

This clonotype appeared a few times. The chain employs TRBV5-1 and TRBJ1-2; D gene ambiguous. This CDR3 is 15 amino acids long. The ends were cut back, 0 bases at V and 0 bases at J, with 9 bases in the middle. Per the germline V gene, CDR1 is SGHRS and CDR2 is YFSETQ. The CDR3 protein is CASSLDGNSNYGYTF. Here the CDR3 DNA reads TGCGCCAGCAGCTTGGACGGCAACTCTAACTATGGCTACACCTTC.